The 21 T cell receptor beta chains in this list originate from one sample, sequenced in a study of Tregs in tolerant kidney transplant recipients. The nonmyeloablative bone marrow transplants came from related graft donors, with transient mixed chimerism. The data were produced by immunoSEQ multiplex PCR, yet TCRdb's version contains in-frame clones alone and is incomplete. Its clone listing holds some 29,000 clones. Specimen: CD4+ T cells from blood (PBMCs), collected 24 months after the transplant. The receptors originated from a human patient who received a combined kidney and bone marrow transplant. Some T cells may trace back to the graft donor.

On this clone itself: Sequencing ends 3 residues short of the CDR3 end; the germline J gene provides the rest. This chain links TRBV19 with TRBJ1-2, with D possibly being TRBD1 (6 bases). V was cut by 6 bases and J by 2 bases, with 13 bases left in between. Germline CDR1 reads LNHDA; CDR2 reads SQIVND (reference sequence). The CDR3 extends over 14 amino acids. The CDR3 bases that were read are TGTGCCAGTAGCCCCACGGGACAAAACTATGGC. It translates to CASSPTGQNYG. The CDR3 in full is CASSPTGQNYGYTF.

The CDR3 DNA, read in part, is TGTGCCAGCTCACCGCTCGGAGGACAGGGCTTAACTGAA. It translates to CASSPLGGQGLTE. In full, the CDR3 reads CASSPLGGQGLTEAFF. The V call is TRBV18, the J call TRBJ1-1, with 8 bases lining up with TRBD1. The read finishes 3 residues shy of the CDR3 end, and the germline J gene is used to complete it. With 3 bases clipped from V and 5 bases from J, the junction kept 11 bases outside the gene matches. This CDR3 spans 16 amino acids. Germline assignment: CDR1 KGHSH and CDR2 LQKENI.

On this clone itself: Read data end 3 residues before the CDR3 end; the end is taken from the germline J gene. This chain connects TRBV20-1 to TRBJ1-6; possibly TRBD1 for D (5 bases). The CDR3 extends over 15 amino acids. V gave up 2 bases and J gave up 6 bases, with 14 bases separating them. CDR1 and CDR2 (germline): DFQATT, SNEGSKA (reference sequence). The covered CDR3 bases are TGCAGTGCTAGAAAGACAGTTGTGGGTAATTCACCC. Protein product: CSARKTVVGNSP. The entire CDR3 protein is CSARKTVVGNSPLHF.

As to this clone: Read coverage stops 3 residues before the CDR3 terminus; the germline J gene supplies the remainder. This sequence joins TRBV7-9 and TRBJ2-5; maybe TRBD1 (5 bases). There are 14 residues in the CDR3. Per germline, CDR1 SEHNR and CDR2 FQNEAQ (reference sequence). Trimming left V 5 bases short and J 5 bases short, with 15 bases between. CDR3 bases read: TGTGCCAGCAGCCCCTTAGGGGCTGGGGAGACC. This sequence encodes CASSPLGAGET. The full CDR3 sequence reads CASSPLGAGETQYF.

Note on this clone: The CDR3 end lies 3 residues beyond the end of the read and is filled in from the germline J gene. This chain uses TRBV5-1 with TRBJ2-7; 11 bases are a match to TRBD1. Looked up from germline, CDR1 is SGHRS and CDR2 is YFSETQ. The CDR3 consists of 16 residues. Trimming cost V 4 bases and J 0 bases; bases outside gene matches: 6. CDR3 in amino acids: CASSPRTGGFSYEQYF. The part of the CDR3 DNA that was read is TGCGCCAGCAGCCCACGGACAGGGGGCTTCTCCTACGAG. Based on the CDR3 plus reference TRBV5-1 and TRBJ2-7, the full variable domain is KAGVTQTPRYLIKTRGQQVTLSCSPISGHRSVSWYQQTPGQGLQFLFEYFSETQRNKGNFPGRFSGRQFSNSRSEMNVSTLELGDSALYLCASSPRTGGFSYEQYFGPGTRLTVT.

The covered CDR3 bases are TGTGCCAGCAGTTACGGTAACGGGGGGTTTGGCACTGAA. Protein product: CASSYGNGGFGTE. The entire CDR3 protein reads CASSYGNGGFGTEAFF. This chain joins TRBV6-2 or TRBV6-3 and TRBJ1-1; possibly TRBD1 for D (5 bases). The read ends 3 residues early relative to the CDR3; the germline J gene fills the gap. This CDR3 contains 16 residues. Trimming pared 2 bases from V and 4 bases from J, leaving 17 bases between. The germline V gene has CDR1 MNHEY and CDR2 SVGEGT.

On this clone itself: The read terminates 3 residues before the CDR3 end, so the remaining end is supplied by the germline J gene. V is TRBV7-3 and J is TRBJ2-3; TRBD2 agrees at 11 bases. Germline-derived CDR1 and CDR2 are SGHTA and FQGTGA. The CDR3 runs 18 residues. CDR3 region: CASSLRGLLAGGPGTQYF. The CDR3 bases that were read are TGTGCCAGCAGCTTACGGGGTTTATTAGCGGGAGGGCCAGGCACG.

Remarks on this clone: The CDR3 end is not reached by the read, which stops 3 residues before it; the germline J gene fills it in. The V call is TRBV4-2, the J call TRBJ2-7; the match to TRBD2 covers 10 bases. V dropped 0 bases and J dropped 4; count of bases not matched to a gene: 6. Looked up from germline, CDR1 is LGHNA and CDR2 is YNFKEQ. The CDR3 totals 16 residues. This CDR3 reads CASSQDITSGKYEQYF. CDR3 bases read: TGTGCCAGCAGCCAAGATATAACTAGCGGGAAGTACGAG.

A remark on this clone: The read is 3 residues too short to cover the CDR3 end, so that end is filled in from the germline J gene. Other nucleotide sequences in the sample specify the same CDR3. J is TRBJ2-1 and V is TRBV5-4; 9 bases are shared with TRBD2. After removal of 2 bases from V and 1 base from J, the junction contained 1 base not matched to a gene. CDR3 length equals 15 residues. The germline CDR1 and CDR2 sequences are SGHNT and YYREEE (reference sequence). The sequenced CDR3 bases are TGTGCCAGCAGCTTAACTAGCGGGTCCTACAATGAG. It specifies CASSLTSGSYNE. The whole CDR3 sequence is CASSLTSGSYNEQFF.

As for this clone: The DNA ends 3 residues before the CDR3 does, and the rest of the CDR3 is filled in from the germline J gene. The chain combines TRBV19 with TRBJ1-2, with D maybe TRBD1 (6 bases). Germline V lookup: CDR1 LNHDA, CDR2 SQIVND (reference sequence). The CDR3 extends over 14 amino acids. Trimming removed 3 bases at V and 2 bases at J, with 10 bases between. The CDR3: CASSITGSNYGYTF. The sequenced part of the CDR3 DNA is TGTGCCAGTAGTATCACAGGGAGCAACTATGGC.

Worth noting for this clone: The sequenced fragment ends 3 residues before the CDR3 boundary, so the rest is inferred from the germline J gene. V gene TRBV19 combines with J gene TRBJ2-3; 11 bases fit TRBD2. Germline V lookup: CDR1 LNHDA, CDR2 SQIVND (reference sequence). The length of the CDR3 is 15 residues. Unmatched junction bases numbered 6, after V lost 5 bases and J lost 5 bases. CDR3 sequence reads: CASSFSGRAGDTQYF. The CDR3 DNA, read in part, is TGTGCCAGTAGTTTTAGCGGGAGGGCCGGAGATACG.

With regard to this clone: The read ends 3 residues before the CDR3 terminus; that terminus is restored from the germline J gene. The rearrangement joins TRBV29-1 to TRBJ1-4; the D is unclear. Between the trimmed V and J ends, which lost 3 bases and 8 bases, there was a span of 10 bases. Germline loops: CDR1 SQVTM, CDR2 ANQGSEA. The CDR3 sequence is 12 residues long. CDR3 DNA (partial): TGCAGCGTTGATATAGGGTTAGAAAAA. Protein product: CSVDIGLEK. The complete CDR3 sequence is CSVDIGLEKLFF. Looking up the rest from reference TRBV29-1 and TRBJ1-4 gives the full variable domain: SAVISQKPSRDICQRGTSLTIQCQVDSQVTMMFWYRQQPGQSLTLIATANQGSEATYESGFVIDKFPISRPNLTFSTLTVSNMSPEDSSIYLCSVDIGLEKLFFGSGTQLSVL.

A remark on this clone: The read terminates 3 residues before the CDR3 end, so the remaining end is supplied by the germline J gene. The genes are TRBV18 and TRBJ1-2, with 7 bases identical to TRBD1. Per germline, CDR1 KGHSH and CDR2 LQKENI. The ends lost 2 bases at V and 5 bases at J; junction bases unmatched: 11. The CDR3 extends over 16 amino acids. CDR3 DNA, as far as it was read: TGTGCCAGCTCACCAAGGGTTGGGGACAGCGGATATGGC. Its protein is CASSPRVGDSGYG. In full, the CDR3 reads CASSPRVGDSGYGYTF.

Concerning this clone itself: The read ends 3 residues shy of where the CDR3 ends; the end is completed using the germline J gene. The rearrangement joins TRBV5-1 to TRBJ2-7, with TRBD1 matching 11 bases. CDR3 length equals 15 residues. Trimming removed 4 bases from V and 5 bases from J; junction bases left unmatched: 8. The germline CDR1 and CDR2 sequences are SGHRS and YFSETQ. CDR3 sequence: CASSTGTGGGDEQYF. The DNA read from the CDR3 is TGCGCCAGCAGCACTGGGACAGGGGGAGGCGACGAG.

Points on this clone: The read ends 3 residues shy of where the CDR3 ends; the end is completed using the germline J gene. This chain uses TRBV10-3 with TRBJ2-3; TRBD2 might be the D (6 bases). This CDR3 comprises 16 residues. The ends were cut back, 6 bases at V and 0 bases at J, with 16 bases in the middle. In germline, CDR1 is ENHRY, CDR2 SYGVKD. CDR3 DNA (partial): TGTGCCATCAGACCGGGACTGCAAACTAGCACAGATACG. Amino acids: CAIRPGLQTSTDT. The full CDR3 protein reads CAIRPGLQTSTDTQYF.

The CDR3 spells CSARSGTGTYEQYF. The DNA read from the CDR3 is TGCAGTGCTAGGTCCGGGACAGGGACCTACGAG. The chain couples TRBV20-1 to TRBJ2-7; TRBD1 agrees at 9 bases. The CDR3 extends 3 residues past the end of the read, so its final part is completed from the germline J gene. With 3 bases clipped from V and 2 bases from J, the junction kept 5 bases outside the gene matches. The CDR3 is made up of 14 amino acids. Germline-derived CDR1 and CDR2 are DFQATT and SNEGSKA (reference sequence).

Notes on this clone: The observed sequence ends 3 residues before the CDR3 terminus, with the missing tail filled in from the germline J gene. V is TRBV5-1 and J is TRBJ2-7; D is possibly TRBD2 (5 bases). The CDR3 spans 15 residues. Germline CDR1 reads SGHRS; CDR2 reads YFSETQ. Trimming took 2 bases from V and 0 from J, leaving 12 bases between them. CDR3 in amino acids: CASSLGDYLSYEQYF. CDR3 DNA, as far as it was read: TGCGCCAGCAGCTTAGGAGACTACCTCTCCTACGAG.

Comments on this clone: The read comes to an end 3 residues before the CDR3 does, leaving the germline J gene to fill in the end. The V and J genes are TRBV20-1 and TRBJ2-6; 8 bases are shared with TRBD1. The CDR3 loop spans 14 amino acids. With 6 bases clipped from V and 3 bases from J, the junction kept 4 bases outside the gene matches. CDR1 and CDR2 from the germline V gene are DFQATT and SNEGSKA (reference sequence). Partial CDR3 DNA: TGCAGTGCGAAGGACAGGGTTGGGGCCAACGTC. It encodes CSAKDRVGANV. The CDR3 in its entirety is CSAKDRVGANVLTF.

CDR3 amino acids: CASSQGATSAKNIQYF. The part of the CDR3 DNA that was read is TGCGCCAGCAGCCAGGGCGCTACCTCAGCCAAAAACATT. The V call is TRBV4-1, the J call TRBJ2-4, with D unresolved. The CDR3 end falls 3 residues outside the read, so it is completed with the germline J gene. Germline CDR1 MGHRA, CDR2 YSYEKL. The CDR3 has 16 residues. Trimming pared 3 bases from V and 0 bases from J, leaving 12 bases between.

On this clone itself: The read halts 3 residues ahead of the CDR3 end, with the missing end drawn from the germline J gene. The chain employs TRBV5-1 and TRBJ1-4; tentatively, D is TRBD1 (5 bases). The germline V gene encodes CDR1 SGHRS and CDR2 YFSETQ. Trimming shortened V by 4 bases and J by 5 bases, and 9 bases separated the two germline ends. This CDR3 comprises 13 residues. The DNA read from the CDR3 is TGCGCCAGCAGCCCAGGACAAAATGAAAAA. It yields the protein CASSPGQNEK. The full CDR3 is CASSPGQNEKLFF.

Worth noting for this clone: The CDR3 end is not reached by the read, which stops 3 residues before it; the germline J gene fills it in. This chain uses TRBV7-8 with TRBJ1-2; D call uncertain. V gave up 7 bases and J gave up 7 bases, with 25 bases separating them. CDR1 is SGHVS and CDR2 is FQNEAQ in the germline V gene. The CDR3 is 16 amino acids. The CDR3 loop is CASTIEPAGSFGGYTF. The sequenced CDR3 bases are TGTGCCAGCACCATAGAGCCGGCGGGGTCCTTTGGTGGC.